Listed below are T cell receptor beta chains from one sample, sequenced in a study of blood T cell repertoires in COVID-19. Libraries were prepared by immunoSEQ multiplex PCR; TCRdb keeps only in-frame clonotypes and omits some of them. Among 150,000 to 200,000 clones listed, approximately 80% were seen once. Material for sequencing was PBMCs or T cells enriched from blood (not recorded which). The receptors here all came from a man aged 50 to 60 who had recovered from COVID-19. Each CDR3 is given with its conserved first and last residue. The D gene is left open where the match is weak. Size is omitted from some rows. Given values are once, few, many or a class for expanded clones.

v_gene: TRBV7-7
abundance: -
j_gene: TRBJ2-5
d_gene: TRBD2
CDR3aa: CASSLNSGGPETQYF
CDR3nt: TGTGCTAGCAGCTTAAATAGCGGGGGGCCGGAGACCCAGTACTTC

v_gene: TRBV4-3
abundance: -
j_gene: TRBJ2-2
d_gene: -
CDR3aa: CASSPGVGYTGELFF
CDR3nt: TGCGCCAGCAGCCCCGGGGTGGGGTACACCGGGGAGCTGTTTTTT

v_gene: TRBV5-1
abundance: -
j_gene: TRBJ1-1
d_gene: -
CDR3aa: CASSLPRGGNTEAFF
CDR3nt: TGCGCCAGCAGCTTGCCCCGGGGGGGCAACACTGAAGCTTTCTTT

v_gene: TRBV5-5
abundance: few
j_gene: TRBJ2-7
d_gene: -
CDR3aa: CASSLAGHLGYEQYF
CDR3nt: TGTGCCAGCAGCTTGGCCGGACATTTGGGCTACGAGCAGTACTTC

v_gene: TRBV7-9
abundance: -
j_gene: TRBJ1-3
d_gene: -
CDR3aa: CASSPLSGNTIYF
CDR3nt: TGTGCCAGCAGCCCTCTCTCTGGAAACACCATATATTTT

v_gene: TRBV28
abundance: -
j_gene: TRBJ1-2
d_gene: -
CDR3aa: CASSLSGQRGSYGYTF
CDR3nt: TGTGCCAGCAGTTTATCCGGACAGCGGGGTTCCTATGGCTACACCTTC

v_gene: TRBV7-8
abundance: -
j_gene: TRBJ2-3
d_gene: -
CDR3aa: CASSPVLADTQYF
CDR3nt: TGTGCCAGCAGTCCCGTTCTCGCAGATACGCAGTATTTT

v_gene: TRBV30
abundance: -
j_gene: TRBJ1-1
d_gene: -
CDR3aa: CAWSSLTEAFF
CDR3nt: TGTGCCTGGAGTAGCCTAACTGAAGCTTTCTTT

v_gene: TRBV7-2
abundance: -
j_gene: TRBJ2-7
d_gene: TRBD2
CDR3aa: CASSLIAGSSYEQYF
CDR3nt: TGTGCCAGCAGCCTGATAGCGGGGAGCTCCTACGAGCAGTACTTC

v_gene: TRBV15
abundance: -
j_gene: TRBJ1-2
d_gene: -
CDR3aa: CATSRDRPDFGYGYTF
CDR3nt: TGTGCCACCAGCAGAGATCGACCGGACTTCGGATATGGCTACACCTTC

v_gene: TRBV4-2
abundance: -
j_gene: TRBJ2-3
d_gene: TRBD2
CDR3aa: CASSQTIAGGSTDTQYF
CDR3nt: TGTGCCAGCAGCCAAACGATTGCCGGGGGGAGCACAGATACGCAGTATTTT